The 4 T cell receptor beta chains presented below share a single source sample, sequenced in a study of blood T cell repertoires in COVID-19. Here immunoSEQ multiplex PCR was the method, and the copy in TCRdb shows in-frame clones only, minus some. The table lists tens of thousands of clones, over 80% of them singletons, with about 2.1% in the top ten. The sample was peripheral blood. The receptors originated from a human donor in a cohort sampled during active COVID-19.

V usage is TRBV5-6 and J usage is TRBJ2-1, with 7 bases that match TRBD2. The CDR3 contains 15 residues. V shed 4 bases, J shed 0 bases, and the junction held 4 bases outside the gene matches. Germline V CDR1 and CDR2: SGHDT, YYEEEE. Written as DNA, the CDR3 is TGTGCCAGCAGCCTGCGGGGGAGCTCCTACAATGAGCAGTTCTTC. Translated: CASSLRGSSYNEQFF.

The genes are TRBV7-2 and TRBJ2-7; possible D gene TRBD1, 5 bases. Germline CDR1 reads SGHTA; CDR2 reads FQGNSA. The CDR3 runs 15 residues. V was clipped by 0 bases and J by 2 bases, with 11 bases between them. CDR3 DNA: TGTGCCAGCAGCTTAGCGTCCGGACACACCTACGAGCAGTACTTC. Its translation is CASSLASGHTYEQYF.

The J gene is TRBJ1-4, the V gene TRBV18; TRBD1 is a possible D gene (5 bases). The CDR3 loop spans 13 amino acids. V was trimmed by 8 bases and J by 1 base, leaving 8 bases between them. The germline CDR1 and CDR2 sequences are KGHSH and LQKENI. Here the CDR3 DNA reads TGTGCCAGCCAAAGGGGAACTAATGAAAAACTGTTTTTT. Residues: CASQRGTNEKLFF.

The rearrangement joins TRBV29-1 to TRBJ2-3; weak D call: TRBD1 (5 bases). Trimming took 2 bases from V and 2 from J, leaving 11 bases between them. Germline values: CDR1 SQVTM, CDR2 ANQGSEA. The CDR3 sequence is 14 residues long. The CDR3 DNA reads TGCAGCGTTGAAATTAAGGACAACACAGATACGCAGTATTTT. Its translation: CSVEIKDNTDTQYF.